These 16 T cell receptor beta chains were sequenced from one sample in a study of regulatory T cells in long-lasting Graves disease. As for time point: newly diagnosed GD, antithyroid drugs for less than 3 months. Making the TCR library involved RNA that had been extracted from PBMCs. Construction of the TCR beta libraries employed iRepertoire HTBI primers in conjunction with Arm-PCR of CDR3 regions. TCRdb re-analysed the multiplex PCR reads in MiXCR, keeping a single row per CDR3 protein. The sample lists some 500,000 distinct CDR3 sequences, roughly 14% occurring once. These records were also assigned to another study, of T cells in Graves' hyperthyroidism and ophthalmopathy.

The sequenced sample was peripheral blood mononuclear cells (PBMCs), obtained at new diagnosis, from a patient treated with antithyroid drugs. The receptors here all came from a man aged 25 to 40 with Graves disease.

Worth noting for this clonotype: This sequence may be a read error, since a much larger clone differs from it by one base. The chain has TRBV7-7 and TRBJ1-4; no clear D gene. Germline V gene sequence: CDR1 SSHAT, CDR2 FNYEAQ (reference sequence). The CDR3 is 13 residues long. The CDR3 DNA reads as TGTGCTGGCAGCTTAGCTCCGGGCGAAAAACTGTTTTTT. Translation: CAGSLAPGEKLFF.

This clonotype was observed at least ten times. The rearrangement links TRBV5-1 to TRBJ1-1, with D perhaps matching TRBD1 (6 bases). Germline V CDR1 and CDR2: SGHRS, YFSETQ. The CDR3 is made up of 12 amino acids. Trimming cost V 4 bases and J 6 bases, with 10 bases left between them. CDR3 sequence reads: CASSLQGSEAFF. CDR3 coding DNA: TGCGCCAGCAGCCTTCAGGGGTCTGAAGCTTTCTTT. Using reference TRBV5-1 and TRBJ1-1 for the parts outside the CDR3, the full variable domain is KAGVTQTPRYLIKTRGQQVTLSCSPISGHRSVSWYQQTPGQGLQFLFEYFSETQRNKGNFPGRFSGRQFSNSRSEMNVSTLELGDSALYLCASSLQGSEAFFGQGTRLTVV.

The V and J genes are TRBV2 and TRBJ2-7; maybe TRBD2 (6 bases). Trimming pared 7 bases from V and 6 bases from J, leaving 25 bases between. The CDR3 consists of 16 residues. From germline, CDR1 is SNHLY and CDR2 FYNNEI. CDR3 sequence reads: CASTLTGTQGFREQYF. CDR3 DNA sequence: TGTGCCAGCACCCTTACCGGGACTCAGGGATTCCGCGAGCAGTACTTC. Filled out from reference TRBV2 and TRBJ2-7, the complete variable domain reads EPEVTQTPSHQVTQMGQEVILRCVPISNHLYFYWYRQILGQKVEFLVSFYNNEISEKSEIFDDQFSVERPDGSNFTLKIRSTKLEDSAMYFCASTLTGTQGFREQYFGPGTRLTVT.

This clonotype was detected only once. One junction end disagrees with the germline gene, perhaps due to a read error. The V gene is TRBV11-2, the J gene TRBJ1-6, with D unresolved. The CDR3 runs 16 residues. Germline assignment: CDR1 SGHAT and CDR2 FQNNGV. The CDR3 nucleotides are TGTGCCAGCAGCTTAAACTCCCCGGATCGGAATTCACCCCTCCGCTTT. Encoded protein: CASSLNSPDRNSPLRF. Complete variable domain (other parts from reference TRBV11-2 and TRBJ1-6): EAGVAQSPRYKIIEKRQSVAFWCNPISGHATLYWYQQILGQGPKLLIQFQNNGVVDDSQLPKDRFSAERLKGVDSTLKIQPAKLEDSAVYLCASSLNSPDRNSPLRFGNGTRLTVT.

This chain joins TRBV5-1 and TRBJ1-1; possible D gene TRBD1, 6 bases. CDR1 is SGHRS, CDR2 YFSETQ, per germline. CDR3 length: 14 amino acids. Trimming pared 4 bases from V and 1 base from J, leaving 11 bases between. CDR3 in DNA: TGCGCCAGCAGCGGGGGCCATGGGAACACTGAAGCTTTCTTT. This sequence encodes CASSGGHGNTEAFF.

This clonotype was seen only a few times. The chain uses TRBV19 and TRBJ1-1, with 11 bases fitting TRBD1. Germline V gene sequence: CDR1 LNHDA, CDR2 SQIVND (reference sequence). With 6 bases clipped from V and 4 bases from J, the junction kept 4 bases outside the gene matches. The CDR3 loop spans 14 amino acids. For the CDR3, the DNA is TGTGCCAGTAGCTGGGACAGGGGGAGCACTGAAGCTTTCTTT. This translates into CASSWDRGSTEAFF.

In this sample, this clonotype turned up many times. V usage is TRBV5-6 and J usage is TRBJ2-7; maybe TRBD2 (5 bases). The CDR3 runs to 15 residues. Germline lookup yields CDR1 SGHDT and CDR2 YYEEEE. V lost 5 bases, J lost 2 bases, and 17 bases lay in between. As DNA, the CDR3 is TGTGCCAGCAGTTCCACCCCGACGGGAACCTACGAGCAGTACTTC. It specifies CASSSTPTGTYEQYF. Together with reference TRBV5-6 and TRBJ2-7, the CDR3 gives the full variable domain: DAGVTQSPTHLIKTRGQQVTLRCSPKSGHDTVSWYQQALGQGPQFIFQYYEEEERQRGNFPDRFSGHQFPNYSSELNVNALLLGDSALYLCASSSTPTGTYEQYFGPGTRLTVT.

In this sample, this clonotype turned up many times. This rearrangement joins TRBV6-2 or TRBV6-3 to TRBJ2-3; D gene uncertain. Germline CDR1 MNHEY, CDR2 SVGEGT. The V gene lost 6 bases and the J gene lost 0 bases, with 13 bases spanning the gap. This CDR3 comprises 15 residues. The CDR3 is CASRGPATSTDTQYF. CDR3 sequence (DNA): TGTGCCAGCAGGGGCCCAGCGACTAGCACAGATACGCAGTATTTT.

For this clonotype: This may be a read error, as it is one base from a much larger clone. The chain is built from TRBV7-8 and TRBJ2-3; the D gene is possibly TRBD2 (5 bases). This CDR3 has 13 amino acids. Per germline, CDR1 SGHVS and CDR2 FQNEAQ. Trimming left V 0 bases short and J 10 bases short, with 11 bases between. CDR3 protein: CASSLAGVDAQYF. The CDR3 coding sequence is TGTGCCAGCAGCTTAGCGGGAGTTGATGCGCAGTATTTT.

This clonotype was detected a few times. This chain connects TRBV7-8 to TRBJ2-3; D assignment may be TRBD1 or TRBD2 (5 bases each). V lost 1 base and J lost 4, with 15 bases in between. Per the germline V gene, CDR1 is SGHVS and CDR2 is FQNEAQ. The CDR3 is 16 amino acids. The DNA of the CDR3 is TGTGCCAGCAGCTTAGTAGGGACCCTATTGGCAGATACGCAGTATTTT. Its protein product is CASSLVGTLLADTQYF.

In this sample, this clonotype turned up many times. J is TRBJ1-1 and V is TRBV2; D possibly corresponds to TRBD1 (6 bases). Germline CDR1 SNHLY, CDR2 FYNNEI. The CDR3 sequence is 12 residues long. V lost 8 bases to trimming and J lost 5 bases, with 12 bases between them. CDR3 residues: CASLQGGTEAFF. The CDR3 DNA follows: TGTGCCAGCTTACAGGGAGGGACTGAAGCTTTCTTT.

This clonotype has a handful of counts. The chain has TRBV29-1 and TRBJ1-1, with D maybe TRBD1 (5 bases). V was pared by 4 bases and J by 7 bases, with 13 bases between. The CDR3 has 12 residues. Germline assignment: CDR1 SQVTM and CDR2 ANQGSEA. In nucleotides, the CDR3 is TGCAGCGTTGTAAAGGGGTGGGGTGAAGCTTTCTTT. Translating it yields CSVVKGWGEAFF.

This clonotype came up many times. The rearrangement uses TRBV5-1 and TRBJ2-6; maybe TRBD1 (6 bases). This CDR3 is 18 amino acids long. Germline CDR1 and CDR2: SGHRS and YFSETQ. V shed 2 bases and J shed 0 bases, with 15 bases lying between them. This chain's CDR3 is CASSLTGTRSSGANVLTF. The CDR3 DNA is TGCGCCAGCAGCTTAACAGGGACGAGGAGCTCTGGGGCCAACGTCCTGACTTTC.

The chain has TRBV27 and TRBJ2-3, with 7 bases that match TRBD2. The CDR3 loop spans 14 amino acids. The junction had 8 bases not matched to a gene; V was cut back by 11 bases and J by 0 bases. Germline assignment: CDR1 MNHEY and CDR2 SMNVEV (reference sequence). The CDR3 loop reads CARLWRGSTDTQYF. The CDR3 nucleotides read TGTGCCCGCCTTTGGCGGGGGAGCACAGATACGCAGTATTTT.

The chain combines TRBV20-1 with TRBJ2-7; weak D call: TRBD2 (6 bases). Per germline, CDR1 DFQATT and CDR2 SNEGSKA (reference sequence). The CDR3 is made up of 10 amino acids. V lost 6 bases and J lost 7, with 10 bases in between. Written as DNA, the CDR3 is TGCAGTGCGAACCGGGAGGAGCAGTACTTC. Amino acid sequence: CSANREEQYF.

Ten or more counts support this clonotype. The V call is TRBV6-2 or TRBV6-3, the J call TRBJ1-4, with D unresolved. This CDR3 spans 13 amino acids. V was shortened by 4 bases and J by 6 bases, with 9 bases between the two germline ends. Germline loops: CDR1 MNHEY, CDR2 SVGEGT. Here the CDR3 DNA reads TGTGCCAGCAGTTTTCAGGTGGATGAAAAACTGTTTTTT. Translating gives CASSFQVDEKLFF.